This T cell receptor beta chain was observed in a study of blood T cell repertoires in COVID-19. The wider study: The United States, Italy and Spain provided the acute and convalescent COVID-19 samples. Sources were T cells, B-cell-depleted T cells, or PBMCs; the material itself was cDNA or gDNA.

In the original processing: Reference gene primer amplification in the assay estimated nucleated cell counts. Using immunoSEQ multiplex PCR, the repertoire was profiled, and TCRdb retains in-frame clones only, with some absent. V, J and clone size derive from that table, while D and trimming were established from the DNA sequence. Of tens of thousands of clones listed, roughly 88% are singletons. The specimen was peripheral blood. The origin of this receptor is a human donor in a cohort sampled during active COVID-19.

The CDR3 nucleotides are TGTGCCAGCAGTCAATTTCGGACAGGCGGGGAAAAACTGTTTTTT. Translating it yields CASSQFRTGGEKLFF. V is TRBV28 and J is TRBJ1-4; 7 nucleotides match TRBD1. CDR3 length equals 15 residues. Germline-derived CDR1 and CDR2 are MDHEN and SYDVKM. The V gene end was trimmed by 5 bases and the J gene end by 8 bases; junction bases not matched to a gene: 11. Using reference TRBV28 and TRBJ1-4 for the parts outside the CDR3, the full variable domain is DVKVTQSSRYLVKRTGEKVFLECVQDMDHENMFWYRQDPGLGLRLIYFSYDVKMKEKGDIPEGYSVSREKKERFSLILESASTNQTSMYLCASSQFRTGGEKLFFGSGTQLSVL.